This T cell receptor beta chain derives from a study of radiation and T cells in renal cell carcinoma. Study-level results: Top tumor clonotypes rose in blood 2 weeks post-radiation, then contracted.

Time point here: blood 2 weeks post-SBRT. Sample treatment: 15 Gy SBRT to primary tumor, nephrectomy 4 weeks later. Radiation-treated patients gave blood at baseline, week 2 and week 4. Comments on this clone: Its matching antigen is unknown.

The assay was immunoSEQ multiplex PCR, and TCRdb's table has in-frame clones only and misses some. The sample contains tens of thousands of clones, 70% to 90% of which appear only once. V gave up 0 bases and J gave up 4 bases, with 13 bases separating them. Germline loops: CDR1 SGDLS, CDR2 YYNGEE. CDR3 length: 16 residues. This chain uses TRBV9 with TRBJ2-2; possible D gene TRBD1, 6 bases. Sequenced material: blood, taken from a patient whose treatment included radiotherapy and nephrectomy. The TCR sequence derives from a woman aged 50 to 65 with renal cell carcinoma. DNA for the CDR3: TGTGCCAGCAGCGTAGATAACAGGGCTGGCACCGGGGAGCTGTTTTTT. Its translation: CASSVDNRAGTGELFF.